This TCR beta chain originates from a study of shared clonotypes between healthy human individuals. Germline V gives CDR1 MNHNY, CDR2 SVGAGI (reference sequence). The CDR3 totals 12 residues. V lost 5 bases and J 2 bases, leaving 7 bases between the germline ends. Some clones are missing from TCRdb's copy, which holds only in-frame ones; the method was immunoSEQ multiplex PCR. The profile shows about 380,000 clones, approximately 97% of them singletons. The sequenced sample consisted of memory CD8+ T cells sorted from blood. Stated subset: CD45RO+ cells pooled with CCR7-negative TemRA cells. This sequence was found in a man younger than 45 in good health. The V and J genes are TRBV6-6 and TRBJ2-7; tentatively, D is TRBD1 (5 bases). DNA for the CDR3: TGTGCCAGCAGTCAACAGGCCTACGAGCAGTACTTC. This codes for CASSQQAYEQYF.